These 3 T cell receptor beta chains were sequenced from one sample in a study of cytomegalovirus exposure and HLA in healthy donors. Use of 60 Vbeta and 13 Jbeta primers characterized the PCR. Here immunoSEQ multiplex PCR was the method, and the copy in TCRdb shows in-frame clones only, minus some. The repertoire holds about 95,000 clones, with 80% to 90% as singletons. Input material: PBMCs. These TCRs come from a man aged 25 to 45 in good health and CMV-seropositive.

The chain joins TRBV7-2 to TRBJ1-2; the match to TRBD1 covers 10 bases. The CDR3 loop spans 16 amino acids. Germline V lookup: CDR1 SGHTA, CDR2 FQGNSA. J lost 8 bases, V lost 1 base, and 10 bases had no gene match. Written as DNA, the CDR3 is TGTGCCAGCAGCTTAGGAGACAGGGGGCGGTCGGTCGGCTACACCTTC. It yields the protein CASSLGDRGRSVGYTF. The whole variable domain, remainder taken from reference TRBV7-2 and TRBJ1-2, is GAGVSQSPSNKVTEKGKDVELRCDPISGHTALYWYRQSLGQGLEFLIYFQGNSAPDKSGLPSDRFSAERTGGSVSTLTIQRTQQEDSAVYLCASSLGDRGRSVGYTFGSGTRLTVV.

The chain combines TRBV27 with TRBJ2-2, with D unresolved. The germline V gene has CDR1 MNHEY and CDR2 SMNVEV (reference sequence). Trimming removed 3 bases from V and 6 bases from J, with 11 bases in between. This CDR3 spans 14 amino acids. CDR3 sequence reads: CASSFLMESGELFF. CDR3 bases: TGTGCCAGCAGTTTTTTAATGGAGTCCGGGGAGCTGTTTTTT.

This chain uses TRBV9 with TRBJ1-6; D ambiguous. Germline V gene data show CDR1 as SGDLS and CDR2 as YYNGEE. With 0 bases removed from V and 0 bases from J, the gap between germline ends came to 4 bases. The CDR3 loop spans 15 amino acids. The CDR3 loop reads CASSVASSYNSPLHF. The CDR3 bases are TGTGCCAGCAGCGTAGCGAGCTCCTATAATTCACCCCTCCACTTT.